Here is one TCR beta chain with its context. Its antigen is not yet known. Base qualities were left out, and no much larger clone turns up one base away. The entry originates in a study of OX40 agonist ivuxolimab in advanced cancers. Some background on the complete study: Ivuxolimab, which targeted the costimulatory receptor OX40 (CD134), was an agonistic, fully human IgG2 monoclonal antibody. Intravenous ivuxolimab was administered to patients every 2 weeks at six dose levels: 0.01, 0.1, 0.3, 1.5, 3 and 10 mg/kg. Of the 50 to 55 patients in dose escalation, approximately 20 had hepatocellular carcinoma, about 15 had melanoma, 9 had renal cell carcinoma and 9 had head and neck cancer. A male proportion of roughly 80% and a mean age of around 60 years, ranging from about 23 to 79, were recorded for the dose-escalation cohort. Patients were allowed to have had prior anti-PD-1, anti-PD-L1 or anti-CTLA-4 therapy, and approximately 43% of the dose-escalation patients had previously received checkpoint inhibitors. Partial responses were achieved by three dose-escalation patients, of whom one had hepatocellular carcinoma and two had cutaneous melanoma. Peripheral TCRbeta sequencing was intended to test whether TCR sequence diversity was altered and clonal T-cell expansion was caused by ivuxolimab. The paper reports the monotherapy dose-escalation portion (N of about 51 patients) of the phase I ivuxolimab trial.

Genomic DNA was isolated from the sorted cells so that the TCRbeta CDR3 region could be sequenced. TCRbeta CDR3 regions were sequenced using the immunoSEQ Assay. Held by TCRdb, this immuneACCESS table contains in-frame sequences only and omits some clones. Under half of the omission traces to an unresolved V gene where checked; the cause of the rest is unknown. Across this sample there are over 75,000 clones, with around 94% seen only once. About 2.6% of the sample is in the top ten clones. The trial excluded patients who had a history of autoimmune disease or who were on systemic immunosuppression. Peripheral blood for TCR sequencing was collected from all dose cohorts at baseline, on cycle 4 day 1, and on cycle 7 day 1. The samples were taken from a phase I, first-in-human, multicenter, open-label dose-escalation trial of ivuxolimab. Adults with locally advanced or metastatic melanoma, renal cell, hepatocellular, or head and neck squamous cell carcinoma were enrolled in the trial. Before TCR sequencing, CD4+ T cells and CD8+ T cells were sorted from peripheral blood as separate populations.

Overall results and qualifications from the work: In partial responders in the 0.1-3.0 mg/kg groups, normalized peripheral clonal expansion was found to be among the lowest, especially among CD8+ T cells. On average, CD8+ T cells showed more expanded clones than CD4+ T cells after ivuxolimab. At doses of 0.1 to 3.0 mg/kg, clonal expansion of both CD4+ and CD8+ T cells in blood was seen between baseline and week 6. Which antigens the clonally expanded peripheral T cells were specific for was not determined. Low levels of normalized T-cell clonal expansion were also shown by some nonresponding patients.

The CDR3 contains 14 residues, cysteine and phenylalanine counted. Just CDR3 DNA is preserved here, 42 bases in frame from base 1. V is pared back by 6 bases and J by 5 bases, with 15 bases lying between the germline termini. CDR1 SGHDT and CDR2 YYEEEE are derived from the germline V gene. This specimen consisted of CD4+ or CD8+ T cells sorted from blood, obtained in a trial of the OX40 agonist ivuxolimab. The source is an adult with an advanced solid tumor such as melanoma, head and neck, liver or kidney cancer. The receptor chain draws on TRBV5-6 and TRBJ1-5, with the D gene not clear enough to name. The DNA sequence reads TGTGCCAGCACCCGTGGCAGGTCCGATCAGCCCCAGCATTTT. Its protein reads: CASTRGRSDQPQHF.